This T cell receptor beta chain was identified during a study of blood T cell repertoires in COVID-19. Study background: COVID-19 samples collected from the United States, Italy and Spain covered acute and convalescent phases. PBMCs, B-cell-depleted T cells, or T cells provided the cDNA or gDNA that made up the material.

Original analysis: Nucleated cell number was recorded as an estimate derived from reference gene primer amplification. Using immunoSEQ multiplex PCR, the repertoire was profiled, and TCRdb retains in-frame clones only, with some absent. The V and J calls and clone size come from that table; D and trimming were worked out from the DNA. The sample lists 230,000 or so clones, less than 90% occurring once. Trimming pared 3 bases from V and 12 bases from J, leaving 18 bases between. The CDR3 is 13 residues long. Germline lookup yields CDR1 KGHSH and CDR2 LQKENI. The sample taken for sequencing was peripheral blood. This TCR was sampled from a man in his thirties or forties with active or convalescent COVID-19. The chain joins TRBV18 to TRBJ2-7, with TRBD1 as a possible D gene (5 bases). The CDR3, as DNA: TGTGCCAGCTCACCCCCGGCCTCCTGGGGCCGGTACTTC. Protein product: CASSPPASWGRYF.